This T cell receptor (beta chain) was sequenced in a study of cytomegalovirus exposure and HLA in healthy donors. Study-wide context: HLA-typed donors contributed 65 million to 95 million unique TCRs, which were held in an early data release.

Looked up from germline, CDR1 is MNHNS and CDR2 is SASEGT. V was clipped by 6 bases and J by 1 base, with 9 bases between them. This CDR3 region has 13 residues. The study's findings and limits: In vitro checks showed that three CMV-associated chains really do target CMV antigens.

Comments on this clone: The target antigen is unknown.

It was with 60 Vbeta and 13 Jbeta primers that the PCR ran. Assay: immunoSEQ multiplex PCR; the TCRdb copy retains only in-frame clones and omits some. The table includes roughly 110,000 clones, roughly 82% detected once. The rearrangement joins TRBV6-1 to TRBJ1-1; D is undetermined. Material for sequencing was PBMCs. This receptor was identified in a man in his fifties in good health and CMV-seronegative. The DNA of the CDR3 is TGTGCCAGCAGCGAGAGCGGGAACACTGAAGCTTTCTTT. This encodes CASSESGNTEAFF.